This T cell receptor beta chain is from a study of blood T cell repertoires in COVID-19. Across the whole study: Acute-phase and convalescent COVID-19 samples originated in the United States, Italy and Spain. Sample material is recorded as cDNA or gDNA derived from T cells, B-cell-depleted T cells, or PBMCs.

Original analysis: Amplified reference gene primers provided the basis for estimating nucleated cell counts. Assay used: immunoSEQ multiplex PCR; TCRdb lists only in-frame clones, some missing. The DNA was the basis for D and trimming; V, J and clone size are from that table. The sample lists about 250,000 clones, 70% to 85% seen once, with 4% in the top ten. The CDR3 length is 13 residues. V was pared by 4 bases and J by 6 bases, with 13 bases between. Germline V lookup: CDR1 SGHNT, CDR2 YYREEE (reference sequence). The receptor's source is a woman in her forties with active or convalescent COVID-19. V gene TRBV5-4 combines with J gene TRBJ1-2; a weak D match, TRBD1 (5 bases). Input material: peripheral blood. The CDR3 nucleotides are TGTGCCAGCAGCACGGCTGGGGGGGATGGCTACACCTTC. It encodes CASSTAGGDGYTF.